Listed below are T cell receptor beta chains from one sample, sequenced in a study of cytomegalovirus exposure and HLA in healthy donors. Profiling relied on immunoSEQ multiplex PCR, and the TCRdb table lists in-frame clones only, not all of them. The data show some 150,000 clones, with more than 70% seen just once and about 3% held by the top ten. What was sequenced was PBMCs. The source is a man aged 35 to 55 in good health and CMV-seronegative. Each CDR3 is given with its conserved first and last residue. D genes are given only for firm matches.

TRBD1 | TRBV29-1 | CSVIRQGRTKNIQYF
NA | TRBV27 | CASSSSLGAGLTDTQYF
NA | TRBV9 | CASSVEVRAGAHPGNEQFF
TRBD1 | TRBV7-9 | CASSLGGGAEAFF
NA | TRBV18 | CASSPRDKEYGYTF
NA | TRBV6-5 | CASAGDNQPQHF
NA | TRBV7-2 | CASSLAGGSQRAEQYF
NA | TRBV5-1 | CASSLEGVRNNEQFF
TRBD1 | TRBV2 | CASSADRGHDREYF
NA | TRBV29-1 | CSVGQVGGKTQYF
NA | TRBV6-6 | CASSYTDSSGVEAFF
NA | TRBV7-9 | CASSQGGVGGDYSYEQYF
NA | TRBV23-1 | CASSQSHITNYGYTF
TRBD1 | TRBV30 | CACQGQGSYEQYF
NA | TRBV4-1 | CASSQSQDRRTDTQYF
TRBD2 | TRBV4-3 | CASSLRGGRNEQFF
TRBD1 | TRBV5-1 | CASRTGTGVFTEAFF